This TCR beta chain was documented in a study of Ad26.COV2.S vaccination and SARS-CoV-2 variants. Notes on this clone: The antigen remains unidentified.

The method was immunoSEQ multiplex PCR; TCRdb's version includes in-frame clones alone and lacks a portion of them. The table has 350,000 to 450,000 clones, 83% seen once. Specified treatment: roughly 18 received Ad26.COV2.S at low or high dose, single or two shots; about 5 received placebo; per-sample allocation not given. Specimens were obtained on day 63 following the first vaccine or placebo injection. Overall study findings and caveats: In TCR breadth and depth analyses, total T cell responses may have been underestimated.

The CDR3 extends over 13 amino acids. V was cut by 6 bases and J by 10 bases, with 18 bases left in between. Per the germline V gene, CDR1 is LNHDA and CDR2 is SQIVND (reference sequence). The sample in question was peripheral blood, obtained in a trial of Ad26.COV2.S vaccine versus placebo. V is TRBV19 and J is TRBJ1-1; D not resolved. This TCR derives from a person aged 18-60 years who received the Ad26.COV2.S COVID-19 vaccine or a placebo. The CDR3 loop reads CASSPQWEGLAFF. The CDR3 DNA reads TGTGCCAGTAGCCCCCAATGGGAAGGATTAGCTTTCTTT. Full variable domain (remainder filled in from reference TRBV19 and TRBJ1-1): DGGITQSPKYLFRKEGQNVTLSCEQNLNHDAMYWYRQDPGQGLRLIYYSQIVNDFQKGDIAEGYSVSREKKESFPLTVTSAQKNPTAFYLCASSPQWEGLAFFGQGTRLTVV.